Listed here is a single TCR beta chain. The antigen is not known. Sequenced by immunoSEQ multiplex PCR; TCRdb stores in-frame clones only, minus some. The sample lists 55,000 to 70,000 clones; about three quarters were seen once. This record belongs to a study of T cell responses to AZD1222 COVID-19 vaccine. Study-level results: Donors were largely white British and mainly female; clonal diversity was possibly underestimated. The study found Spike-specific TCR breadth and depth rose after two AZD1222 doses. Nearly half of spike-specific TCRs reportedly target unmutated variant regions.

Trimming shortened V by 3 bases and J by 4 bases, and 15 bases separated the two germline ends. CDR3 size: 15 residues. The J gene is TRBJ1-1, the V gene TRBV23-1, with D unclear. TRBV23-1 is placed among ORFs of uncertain function. The specimen comprised peripheral blood, sampled on day 0 of AZD1222 vaccination. The receptor's source is an adult in good health. The CDR3 region has the DNA TGCGCCAGCAGTCACCCAACCAAGGAGGGCACTGAAGCTTTCTTT. It encodes CASSHPTKEGTEAFF.